Shown below are 27 T cell receptor beta chains from a single sample sequenced in a study of human T cells and chemical hapten exposure. MiXCR, applied by TCRdb to the RACE reads, yields one record per CDR3 protein. Here the sample spans 270,000 or so distinct CDR3 sequences, just under 8% being singletons. Time point described: pre-sensitization, week 0. Sample treatment: therapeutic diphenylcyclopropenone sensitization with weekly scalp DPC. This specimen was whole blood, taken in connection with sensitization to the hapten diphenylcyclopropenone (DPC). Receptor source: a man between 18 and 29 years old with alopecia areata. Some clones in this sample may be carry-over from other donors' samples.

At least ten counts were recorded for this clonotype. The chain employs TRBV14 and TRBJ2-5; D is perhaps TRBD2 (5 bases). V shed 3 bases and J shed 2 bases, with 10 bases lying between them. Germline V gives CDR1 SGHDN, CDR2 FVKESK. This CDR3 has 14 residues. CDR3 protein: CASSQLGVQETQYF. The CDR3, as DNA: TGTGCCAGCAGCCAGCTCGGGGTGCAAGAGACCCAGTACTTC.

This clonotype was detected ten times or more. V usage is TRBV6-1 and J usage is TRBJ2-1; 8 nucleotides agree with TRBD1. The germline V gene has CDR1 MNHNS and CDR2 SASEGT. This CDR3 spans 14 amino acids. V trimming: 2 bases; J trimming: 5 bases; junction bases outside the gene matches: 2. The CDR3 spells CASSERTGNNEQFF. The CDR3 region has the DNA TGTGCCAGCAGTGAAAGGACAGGGAACAATGAGCAGTTCTTC.

This clonotype was observed many times. J is TRBJ1-5 and V is TRBV27; perhaps TRBD1 as D (6 bases). V was cut by 0 bases and J by 10 bases, with 22 bases left in between. This CDR3 region has 17 residues. The V gene's germline CDR1 is MNHEY and CDR2 SMNVEV (reference sequence). The CDR3 is CASSLSKGDIGIGPQHF. As DNA, the CDR3 is TGTGCCAGCAGTTTATCTAAAGGGGACATAGGGATAGGACCCCAGCATTTT.

This clonotype has only a few counts. The CDR3 nucleotides are TGTGCCACCAGTGAGGGGACTAGCGGGGCAGATACGCAGTATTTT. As protein: CATSEGTSGADTQYF. The gene calls are TRBV24-1 and TRBJ2-3, with TRBD2 matching 13 bases. Per the germline V gene, CDR1 is KGHDR and CDR2 is SFDVKD. The CDR3 contains 15 residues. The V segment lost 4 bases and the J segment 4 bases; nucleotides outside the gene matches: 1.

The chain is built from TRBV20-1 and TRBJ1-1; unclear D gene. Per the germline V gene, CDR1 is DFQATT and CDR2 is SNEGSKA (reference sequence). The CDR3 has 15 amino acids. The V end was cut by 1 base, the J end by 6 bases, with 18 bases between. The CDR3 bases are TGCAGTGCTAGAGTCCCCTCCGGATCCCACTCTGAAGCTTTCTTT. Translating gives CSARVPSGSHSEAFF.

This clonotype was seen only a few times. This CDR3 is CSAETGAYGYTF. DNA of the CDR3: TGCAGCGCCGAAACAGGGGCCTATGGCTACACCTTC. The chain carries TRBV29-1 and TRBJ1-2; TRBD1 aligns across 7 bases. J gave up 4 bases and V 7 bases, and 6 bases lay outside the gene matches. This CDR3 is built from 12 residues. Germline CDR1 is SQVTM and CDR2 is ANQGSEA. The full variable domain, rest sourced from reference TRBV29-1 and TRBJ1-2, is SAVISQKPSRDICQRGTSLTIQCQVDSQVTMMFWYRQQPGQSLTLIATANQGSEATYESGFVIDKFPISRPNLTFSTLTVSNMSPEDSSIYLCSAETGAYGYTFGSGTRLTVV.

There are a few counts of this clonotype. The chain combines TRBV7-2 with TRBJ1-3; 8 positions match TRBD1. CDR3 length: 16 residues. Germline V lookup: CDR1 SGHTA, CDR2 FQGNSA. V was clipped by 4 bases and J by 0 bases; unmatched bases: 5. Here the CDR3 DNA reads TGTGCCAGCAGCTCGGACAGGGCTCTCTCTGGAAACACCATATATTTT. Translation gives CASSSDRALSGNTIYF.

This clonotype was counted at least ten times. This chain's CDR3 is CASSVGTAQETQYF. The CDR3 DNA sequence: TGTGCCAGCAGCGTAGGTACCGCACAAGAGACCCAGTACTTC. This chain uses TRBV9 with TRBJ2-5; D is uncertain. Per the germline V gene, CDR1 is SGDLS and CDR2 is YYNGEE. The CDR3 totals 14 residues. V lost 0 bases and J lost 2, with 8 bases in between. Looking up the rest from reference TRBV9 and TRBJ2-5 gives the full variable domain: DSGVTQTPKHLITATGQRVTLRCSPRSGDLSVYWYQQSLDQGLQFLIQYYNGEERAKGNILERFSAQQFPDLHSELNLSSLELGDSALYFCASSVGTAQETQYFGPGTRLLVL.

The CDR3, as DNA: TGTGCCAGCAGCCCGACCCGGGACAGCACTGAAGCTTTCTTT. It codes for CASSPTRDSTEAFF. This sequence joins TRBV12-3 or TRBV12-4 and TRBJ1-1; 7 bases are a match to TRBD1. This CDR3 contains 14 residues. Trimming at V came to 6 bases and at J to 4 bases, leaving 8 bases not matched to a gene.

Ten or more counts support this clonotype. The chain employs TRBV6-5 and TRBJ1-6; D gene ambiguous. Germline V lookup: CDR1 MNHEY, CDR2 SVGAGI. The CDR3 consists of 15 residues. V was cut by 2 bases and J by 3 bases, with 8 bases left in between. The CDR3 region has the DNA TGTGCCAGCAGTTACGTCAGGAGCTATAATTCACCCCTCCACTTT. Translating it yields CASSYVRSYNSPLHF.

The rearrangement links TRBV27 to TRBJ1-2; D is uncertain. The CDR3 is 14 residues long. Trimming stripped 3 bases from V and 6 bases from J, with 14 bases between. Germline-derived CDR1 and CDR2 are MNHEY and SMNVEV (reference sequence). CDR3 sequence reads: CASSFRGTSNGYTF. In nucleotides, the CDR3 is TGTGCCAGCAGTTTTCGGGGAACGAGCAATGGCTACACCTTC.

There are a few counts of this clonotype. This rearrangement joins TRBV7-2 to TRBJ1-2, with a weak D call TRBD1 (6 bases). Germline V gives CDR1 SGHTA, CDR2 FQGNSA. This CDR3 is 13 amino acids long. The V end lost 6 bases, the J end lost 6 bases, and 14 bases lay between the germline ends. The CDR3 DNA is TGTGCCAGCAGGCTACAGGGTGGAGATGGCTACACCTTC. It codes for CASRLQGGDGYTF.

The rearrangement links TRBV12-3 or TRBV12-4 to TRBJ1-1; 9 bases map to TRBD1. V lost 5 bases and J lost 5; bases outside the gene matches: 9. This CDR3 has 15 residues. CDR3 DNA sequence: TGTGCCAGCAGTCGCGGGACAGGGTTAAGGACTGAAGCTTTCTTT. As protein: CASSRGTGLRTEAFF.

This clonotype was found many times. The V call is TRBV29-1, the J call TRBJ2-3, with D possibly being TRBD2 (5 bases). Per germline, CDR1 SQVTM and CDR2 ANQGSEA. Trimming stripped 3 bases from V and 3 bases from J, with 10 bases between. The CDR3 loop spans 13 amino acids. The CDR3 protein is CSVEIPGTDTQYF. In DNA, the CDR3 is TGCAGCGTTGAGATCCCGGGAACAGATACGCAGTATTTT.

This clonotype was observed a handful of times. Here the CDR3 DNA reads TGCGCCAGCAGCTCAGGACTAGTTCGCACAGATACGCAGTATTTT. Encoded protein: CASSSGLVRTDTQYF. This chain links TRBV5-1 with TRBJ2-3; 7 bases match TRBD2. In germline, CDR1 is SGHRS, CDR2 YFSETQ. The V gene end was trimmed by 3 bases and the J gene end by 1 base; junction bases not matched to a gene: 5. The CDR3 consists of 15 residues.

V gene TRBV5-1 combines with J gene TRBJ2-2; 7 nucleotides agree with TRBD1. V lost 4 bases to trimming and J lost 6 bases; unmatched junction nucleotides: 3. This CDR3 has 13 amino acids. The V gene's germline CDR1 is SGHRS and CDR2 YFSETQ. CDR3 nucleotides: TGCGCCAGCAGCGCAACAGGGGCCGGGGAGCTGTTTTTT. As protein: CASSATGAGELFF. Full variable domain (rest looked up from reference TRBV5-1 and TRBJ2-2): KAGVTQTPRYLIKTRGQQVTLSCSPISGHRSVSWYQQTPGQGLQFLFEYFSETQRNKGNFPGRFSGRQFSNSRSEMNVSTLELGDSALYLCASSATGAGELFFGEGSRLTVL.

This chain links TRBV7-9 with TRBJ2-5; D is undetermined. The ends were cut back, 0 bases at V and 4 bases at J, with 6 bases in the middle. The CDR3 loop spans 13 amino acids. CDR1 is SEHNR and CDR2 is FQNEAQ in the germline V gene (reference sequence). The CDR3 DNA sequence: TGTGCCAGCAGCTTAGCACAACTAGAGACCCAGTACTTC. Translating it yields CASSLAQLETQYF.

The chain recombines TRBV11-2 with TRBJ1-1; D not certain. The CDR3 runs 14 residues. Germline V lookup: CDR1 SGHAT, CDR2 FQNNGV. V shed 3 bases and J shed 4 bases, with 12 bases lying between them. In nucleotides, the CDR3 is TGTGCCAGCAGCTTTGAGGGAGTGAGCACTGAAGCTTTCTTT. This gives the protein CASSFEGVSTEAFF.

This clonotype was counted between two and nine times. J is TRBJ2-7 and V is TRBV24-1; TRBD1 agrees at 10 bases. This CDR3 region has 15 residues. Germline CDR1 KGHDR, CDR2 SFDVKD. Trimming at V came to 7 bases and at J to 0 bases, leaving 5 bases not matched to a gene. The CDR3 here is CATSQDRGFSYEQYV. The CDR3, as DNA: TGTGCCACCAGCCAGGACAGGGGGTTCTCCTACGAGCAGTACGTC.

There are many counts of this clonotype. V gene TRBV7-9 combines with J gene TRBJ2-5; 9 bases line up with TRBD2. With 3 bases clipped from V and 1 base from J, the junction kept 9 bases outside the gene matches. From germline, CDR1 is SEHNR and CDR2 FQNEAQ (reference sequence). The CDR3 has 17 amino acids. The CDR3, as DNA: TGTGCCAGCAGCTTTGGGGCGGGTAGCGGGAGCCAAGAGACCCAGTACTTC. Its protein is CASSFGAGSGSQETQYF.

This clonotype was counted ten times or more. The chain carries TRBV5-1 and TRBJ1-3; 7 nucleotides agree with TRBD1. Per the germline V gene, CDR1 is SGHRS and CDR2 is YFSETQ. This CDR3 spans 14 amino acids. With 0 bases clipped from V and 4 bases from J, the junction kept 1 base outside the gene matches. CDR3: CASSLGTGGNTIYF. The CDR3, as DNA: TGCGCCAGCAGCTTGGGGACAGGCGGAAACACCATATATTTT.

The J gene is TRBJ2-7, the V gene TRBV2; possible D gene TRBD1, 6 bases. V shed 6 bases and J shed 4 bases, with 13 bases lying between them. Germline values: CDR1 SNHLY, CDR2 FYNNEI. This CDR3 has 13 residues. CDR3 sequence reads: CASRGARLYEQYV. The CDR3 region has the DNA TGTGCCAGCAGGGGGGCCAGGCTATACGAGCAGTACGTC.

This clonotype has just a few counts. This chain connects TRBV7-8 to TRBJ2-3; D is ambiguous. Per the germline V gene, CDR1 is SGHVS and CDR2 is FQNEAQ. The CDR3 runs 12 residues. The V end was cut by 10 bases, the J end by 2 bases, with 10 bases between. Here the CDR3 DNA reads TGTGCCACCACCTTCTTCACAGATACGCAGTATTTT. Its protein is CATTFFTDTQYF.

The CDR3 nucleotides read TGTGCCAGCAGGGGACCGGGACAGATGGCAGATACGCAGTATTTT. It encodes CASRGPGQMADTQYF. This chain joins TRBV6-5 and TRBJ2-3, with 7 bases fitting TRBD1. V lost 6 bases, J lost 4 bases, and 10 bases stayed unmatched. The CDR3 runs 15 residues. Per the germline V gene, CDR1 is MNHEY and CDR2 is SVGAGI.

The chain employs TRBV9 and TRBJ1-2; tentative D call: TRBD1 (5 bases). V lost 3 bases to trimming and J lost 3 bases, with 9 bases between them. CDR1 and CDR2 from the germline V gene are SGDLS and YYNGEE. This CDR3 contains 13 residues. CDR3 DNA sequence: TGTGCCAGCAGCGCGGGACTGCACTATGGCTACACCTTC. As protein: CASSAGLHYGYTF.

The sample holds a few counts of this clonotype. The chain carries TRBV9 and TRBJ2-1; TRBD1 agrees at 9 bases. The CDR3 contains 13 residues. Per the germline V gene, CDR1 is SGDLS and CDR2 is YYNGEE. V dropped 7 bases and J dropped 4; count of bases not matched to a gene: 3. In DNA, the CDR3 is TGTGCCAGCGGTGGGACAGGGTACAATGAGCAGTTCTTC. This translates into CASGGTGYNEQFF.

V is TRBV6-1 and J is TRBJ1-2, with 7 positions matching TRBD1. Trimming cost V 4 bases and J 8 bases; bases outside gene matches: 13. The CDR3 loop spans 15 amino acids. Germline V lookup: CDR1 MNHNS, CDR2 SASEGT. Here the CDR3 reads CASSANRGGTGGYTF. The DNA for the CDR3 is TGTGCCAGCAGTGCAAACAGGGGAGGAACCGGCGGCTACACCTTC.